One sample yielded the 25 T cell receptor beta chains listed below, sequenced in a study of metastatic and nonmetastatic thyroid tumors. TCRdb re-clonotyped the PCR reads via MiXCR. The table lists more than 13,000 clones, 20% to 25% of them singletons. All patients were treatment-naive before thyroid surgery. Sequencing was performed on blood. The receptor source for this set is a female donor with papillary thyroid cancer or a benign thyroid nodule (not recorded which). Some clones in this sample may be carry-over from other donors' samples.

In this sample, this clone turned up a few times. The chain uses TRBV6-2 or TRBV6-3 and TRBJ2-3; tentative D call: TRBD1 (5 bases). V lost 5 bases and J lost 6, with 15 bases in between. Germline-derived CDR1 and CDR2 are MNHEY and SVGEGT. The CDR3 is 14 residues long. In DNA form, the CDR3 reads TGTGCCAGCAGTCCCAGGGAAAGGTGGGATACGCAGTATTTT. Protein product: CASSPRERWDTQYF.

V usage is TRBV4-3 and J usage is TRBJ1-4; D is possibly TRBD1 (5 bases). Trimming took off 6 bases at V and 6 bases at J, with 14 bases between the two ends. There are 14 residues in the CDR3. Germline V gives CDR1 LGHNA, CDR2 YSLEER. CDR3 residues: CASSLQWGDEKLFF. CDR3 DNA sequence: TGCGCCAGCAGTCTTCAATGGGGGGATGAAAAACTGTTTTTT.

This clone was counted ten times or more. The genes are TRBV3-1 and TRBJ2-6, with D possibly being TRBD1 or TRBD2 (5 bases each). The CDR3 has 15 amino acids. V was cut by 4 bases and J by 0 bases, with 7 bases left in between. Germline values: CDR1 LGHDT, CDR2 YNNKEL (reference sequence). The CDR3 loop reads CASSPGSSGANVLTF. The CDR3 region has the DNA TGTGCCAGCAGCCCAGGGAGCTCTGGGGCCAACGTCCTGACTTTC.

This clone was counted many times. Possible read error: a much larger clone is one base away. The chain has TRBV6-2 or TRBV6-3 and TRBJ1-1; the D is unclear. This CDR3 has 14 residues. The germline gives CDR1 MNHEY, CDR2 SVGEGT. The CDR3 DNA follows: TGTGCCAGCAGTCCTCATACAACGAACACTGAAGCCTTCTTT. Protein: CASSPHTTNTEAFF.

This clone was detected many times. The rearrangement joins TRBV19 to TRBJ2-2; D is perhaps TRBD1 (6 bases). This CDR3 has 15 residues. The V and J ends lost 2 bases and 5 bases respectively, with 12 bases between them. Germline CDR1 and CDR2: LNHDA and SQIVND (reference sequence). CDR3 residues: CASSIQGRGTGELFF. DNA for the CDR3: TGTGCCAGTAGTATACAGGGAAGGGGGACCGGGGAGCTGTTTTTT.

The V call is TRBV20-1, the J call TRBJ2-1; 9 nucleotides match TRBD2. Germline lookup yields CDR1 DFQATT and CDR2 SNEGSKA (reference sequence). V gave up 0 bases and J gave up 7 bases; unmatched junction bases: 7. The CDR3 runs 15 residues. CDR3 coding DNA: TGCAGTGCTAGAGATTGGGCTAGCGGGACAAATGAGCAGTTCTTC. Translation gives CSARDWASGTNEQFF.

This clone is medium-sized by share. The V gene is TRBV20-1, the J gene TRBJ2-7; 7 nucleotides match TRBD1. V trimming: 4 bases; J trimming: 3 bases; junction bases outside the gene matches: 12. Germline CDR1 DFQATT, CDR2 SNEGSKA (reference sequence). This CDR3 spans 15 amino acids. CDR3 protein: CSANSPGQMNYEQYF. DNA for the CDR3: TGCAGTGCTAATTCCCCGGGACAGATGAACTACGAGCAGTACTTC.

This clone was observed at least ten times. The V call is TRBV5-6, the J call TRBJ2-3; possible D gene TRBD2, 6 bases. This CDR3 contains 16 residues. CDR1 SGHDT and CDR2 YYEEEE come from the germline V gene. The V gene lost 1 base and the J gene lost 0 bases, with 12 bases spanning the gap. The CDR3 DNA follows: TGTGCCAGCAGCTTGTTCGGGGACTCTAGCACAGATACGCAGTATTTT. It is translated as CASSLFGDSSTDTQYF.

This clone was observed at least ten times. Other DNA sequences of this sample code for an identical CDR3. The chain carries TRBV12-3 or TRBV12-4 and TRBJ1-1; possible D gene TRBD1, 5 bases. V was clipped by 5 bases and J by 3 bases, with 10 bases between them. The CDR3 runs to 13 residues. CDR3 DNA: TGTGCCAGCAGTGCCTCAGGGTACACTGAAGCTTTCTTT. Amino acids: CASSASGYTEAFF.

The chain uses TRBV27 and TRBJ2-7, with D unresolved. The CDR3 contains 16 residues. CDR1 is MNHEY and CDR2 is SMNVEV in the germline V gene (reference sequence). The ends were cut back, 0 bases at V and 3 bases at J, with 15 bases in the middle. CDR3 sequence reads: CASSLSQADGDYEQYF. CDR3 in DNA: TGTGCCAGCAGTTTATCCCAGGCAGACGGCGACTACGAGCAGTACTTC.

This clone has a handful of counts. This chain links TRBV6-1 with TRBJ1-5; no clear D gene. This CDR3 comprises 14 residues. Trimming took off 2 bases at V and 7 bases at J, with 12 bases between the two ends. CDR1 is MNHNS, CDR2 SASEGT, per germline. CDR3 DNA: TGTGCCAGCAGTGAAATGTCCACCTGGCAGCCCCAGCATTTT. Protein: CASSEMSTWQPQHF.

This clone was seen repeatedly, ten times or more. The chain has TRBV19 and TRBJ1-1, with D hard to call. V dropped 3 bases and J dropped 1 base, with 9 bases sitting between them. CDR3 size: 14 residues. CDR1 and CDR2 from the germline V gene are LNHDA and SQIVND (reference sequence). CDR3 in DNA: TGTGCCAGTAGTATTTTCATTGGGAACACTGAAGCTTTCTTT. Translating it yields CASSIFIGNTEAFF.

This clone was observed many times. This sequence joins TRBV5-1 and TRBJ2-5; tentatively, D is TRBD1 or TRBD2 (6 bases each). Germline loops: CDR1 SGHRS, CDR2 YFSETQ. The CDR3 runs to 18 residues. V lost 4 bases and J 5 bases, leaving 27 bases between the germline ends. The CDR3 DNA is TGCGCCAGCAGCCCAGGCAACCTAAATTGGGGGGCGTGGGAGACCCAGTACTTC. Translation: CASSPGNLNWGAWETQYF. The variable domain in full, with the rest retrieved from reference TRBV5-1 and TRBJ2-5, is KAGVTQTPRYLIKTRGQQVTLSCSPISGHRSVSWYQQTPGQGLQFLFEYFSETQRNKGNFPGRFSGRQFSNSRSEMNVSTLELGDSALYLCASSPGNLNWGAWETQYFGPGTRLLVL.

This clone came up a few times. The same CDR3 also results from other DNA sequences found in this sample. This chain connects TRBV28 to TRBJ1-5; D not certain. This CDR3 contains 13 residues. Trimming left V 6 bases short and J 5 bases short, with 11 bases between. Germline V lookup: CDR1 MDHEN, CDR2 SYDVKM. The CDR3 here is CASRGRGYQPQHF. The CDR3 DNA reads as TGTGCCAGCAGAGGCCGTGGCTATCAGCCCCAGCATTTT.

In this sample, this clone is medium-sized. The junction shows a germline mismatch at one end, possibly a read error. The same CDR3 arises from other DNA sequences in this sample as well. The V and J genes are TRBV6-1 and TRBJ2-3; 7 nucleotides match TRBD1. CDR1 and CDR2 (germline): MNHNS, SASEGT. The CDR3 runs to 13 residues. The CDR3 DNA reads TGTGCCAGCAGCGAACAGGGGACAGATACGCAATATTTT. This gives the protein CASSEQGTDTQYF.

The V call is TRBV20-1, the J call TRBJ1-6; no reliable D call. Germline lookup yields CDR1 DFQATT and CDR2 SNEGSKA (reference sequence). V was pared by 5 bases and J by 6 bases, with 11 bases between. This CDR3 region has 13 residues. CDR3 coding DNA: TGCAGTGCTGAGGCGGCCTTTAATTCACCCCTCCACTTT. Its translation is CSAEAAFNSPLHF.

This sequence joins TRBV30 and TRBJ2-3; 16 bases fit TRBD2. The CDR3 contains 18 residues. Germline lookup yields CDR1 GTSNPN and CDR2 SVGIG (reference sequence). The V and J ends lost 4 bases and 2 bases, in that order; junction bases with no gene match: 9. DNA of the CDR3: TGTGCCTGGAATCGGGGACTAGCGGGAGGGGCTAACACAGATACGCAGTATTTT. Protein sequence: CAWNRGLAGGANTDTQYF.

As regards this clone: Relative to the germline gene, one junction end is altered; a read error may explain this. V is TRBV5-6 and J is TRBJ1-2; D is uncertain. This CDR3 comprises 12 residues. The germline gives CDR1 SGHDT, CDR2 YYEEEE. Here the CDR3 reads CASSLVSYCYTF. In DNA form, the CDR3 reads TGTGCCAGCAGCTTGGTCAGCTATTGCTACACCTTC. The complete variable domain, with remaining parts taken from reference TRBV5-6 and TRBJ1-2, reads DAGVTQSPTHLIKTRGQQVTLRCSPKSGHDTVSWYQQALGQGPQFIFQYYEEEERQRGNFPDRFSGHQFPNYSSELNVNALLLGDSALYLCASSLVSYCYTFGSGTRLTVV.

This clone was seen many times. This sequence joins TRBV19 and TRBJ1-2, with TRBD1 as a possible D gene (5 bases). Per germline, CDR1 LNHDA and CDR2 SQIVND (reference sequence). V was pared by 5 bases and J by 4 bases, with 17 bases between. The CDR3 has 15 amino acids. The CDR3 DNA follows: TGTGCCAGTAGTCAGGGCGGCCTTTTGCGCTATGGCTACACCTTC. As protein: CASSQGGLLRYGYTF.

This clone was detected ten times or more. The CDR3 spells CTTVTGGTEAFF. CDR3 nucleotides: TGCACCACCGTGACGGGGGGCACTGAAGCTTTCTTT. The V call is TRBV29-1, the J call TRBJ1-1; TRBD1 might be the D (5 bases). The CDR3 covers 12 residues. Germline CDR1 reads SQVTM; CDR2 reads ANQGSEA.

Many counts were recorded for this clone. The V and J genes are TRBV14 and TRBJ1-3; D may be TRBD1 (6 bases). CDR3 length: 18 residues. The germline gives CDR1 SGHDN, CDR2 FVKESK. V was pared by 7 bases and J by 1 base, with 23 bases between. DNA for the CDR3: TGTGCCAGCACGAGCGAGAACAGGGAGGCGGGGTCTGGAAACACCATATATTTT. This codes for CASTSENREAGSGNTIYF.

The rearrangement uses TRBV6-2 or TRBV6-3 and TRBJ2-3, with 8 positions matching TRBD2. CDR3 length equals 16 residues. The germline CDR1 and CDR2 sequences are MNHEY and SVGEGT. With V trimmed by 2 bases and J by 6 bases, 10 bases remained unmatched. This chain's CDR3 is CASSYTGGAPMDTQYF. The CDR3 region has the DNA TGTGCCAGCAGTTACACCGGGGGGGCCCCTATGGATACGCAGTATTTT.

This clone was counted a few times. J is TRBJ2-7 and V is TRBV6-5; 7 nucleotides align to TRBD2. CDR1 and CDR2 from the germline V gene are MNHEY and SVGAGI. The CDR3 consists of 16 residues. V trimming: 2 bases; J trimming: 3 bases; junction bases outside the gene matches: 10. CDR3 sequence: CASSYEASGNYYEQYF. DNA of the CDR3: TGTGCCAGCAGTTACGAGGCTAGCGGAAATTACTACGAGCAGTACTTC.

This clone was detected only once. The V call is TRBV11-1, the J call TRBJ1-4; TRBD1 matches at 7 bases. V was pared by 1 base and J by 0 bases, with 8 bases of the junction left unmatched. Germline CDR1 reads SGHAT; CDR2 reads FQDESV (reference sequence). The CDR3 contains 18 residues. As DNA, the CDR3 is TGTGCCAGCAGCTTAGGTTGGACAGGAATAACAACTAATGAAAAACTGTTTTTT. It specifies CASSLGWTGITTNEKLFF.

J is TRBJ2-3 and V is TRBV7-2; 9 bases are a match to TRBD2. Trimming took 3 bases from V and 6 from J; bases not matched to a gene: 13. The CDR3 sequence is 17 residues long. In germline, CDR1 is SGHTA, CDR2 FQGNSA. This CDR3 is CASSFAQISGRRDTQYF. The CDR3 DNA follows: TGTGCCAGCAGCTTCGCACAGATTAGCGGGAGAAGGGATACGCAGTATTTT.